This TCR beta chain stems from a study of patients and donors after allogeneic stem cell transplantation. The germline CDR1 and CDR2 sequences are KGHSH and LQKENI. The CDR3 spans 13 residues. With 4 bases removed from V and 1 base from J, the gap between germline ends came to 7 bases. From the RT-PCR reads, TCRdb called clonotypes with MiXCR, one entry per CDR3 protein. There are approximately 31,000 distinct CDR3 sequences in the sample; roughly 38% occur only once, and over 60% lies in the top ten. This TCR was sampled from a human donor who was either an allogeneic HSCT recipient or a stem cell or donor lymphocyte infusion donor (not recorded which). It is not recorded whose cells these are; they may come from a transplant donor. Sequencing was done on a sample of blood, either unsorted or a sorted T cell fraction (not recorded which). The rearrangement uses TRBV18 and TRBJ2-5; D gene uncertain. In DNA form, the CDR3 reads TGTGCCAGCTCACGTAGCCTCCAAGAGACCCAGTACTTC. It encodes CASSRSLQETQYF.